Detailed here is one T cell receptor beta chain. This sample was included in a study of identical twins' blood T cells. TCR cDNA libraries were made from RNA using a previously described, modified protocol. TCRdb processed the 5' RACE reads anew with MiXCR; each CDR3 protein has one entry. The sample records about 370,000 distinct CDR3 sequences, about 28% being singletons. The ends were cut back, 1 base at V and 3 bases at J, with 6 bases in the middle. The germline gives CDR1 SGHTA, CDR2 FQGNSA. The CDR3 extends over 13 amino acids. Sequenced: PBMCs. V and J are TRBV7-2 and TRBJ2-5, with D unclear. This TCR was sampled from a woman aged 18-49 years in good health. CDR3 DNA sequence: TGTGCCAGCAGCTTAGACAGTGAAGAGACCCAGTACTTC. It yields the protein CASSLDSEETQYF.